The 13 T cell receptor beta chains presented below share a single source sample, sequenced in a study of blood T cell repertoires in COVID-19. Data came from immunoSEQ multiplex PCR; TCRdb stores just in-frame clones and leaves some out. This sample carries roughly 40,000 clones, roughly 80% of them seen once, and the ten largest clones take 11% to 15%. The specimen was peripheral blood. Every receptor here comes from a human donor in a cohort sampled during active COVID-19.

The chain has TRBV2 and TRBJ2-3, with D tentatively TRBD1 (7 bases). The length of the CDR3 is 13 residues. Trimming removed 10 bases at V and 2 bases at J, with 13 bases between. Germline V gene lookup returns CDR1 SNHLY and CDR2 FYNNEI. CDR3 nucleotide sequence: TGTGCCACCGACAGGGAGGACACAGATACGCAGTATTTT. It codes for CATDREDTDTQYF.

This clone was found once. The chain recombines TRBV19 with TRBJ1-1; TRBD1 aligns across 9 bases. Germline V gene sequence: CDR1 LNHDA, CDR2 SQIVND (reference sequence). This CDR3 has 14 residues. V dropped 3 bases and J dropped 8; count of bases not matched to a gene: 7. The CDR3 nucleotides are TGTGCCAGTAGTATGGGACAGGGTTGGGGAGAAGCTTTCTTT. The encoded protein is CASSMGQGWGEAFF.

The rearrangement uses TRBV7-9 and TRBJ2-3, with 7 bases matching TRBD1. The germline V gene has CDR1 SEHNR and CDR2 FQNEAQ (reference sequence). Germline trimming cut 5 bases from V and 6 bases from J; bases unmatched to any gene: 11. CDR3 length equals 15 residues. In DNA form, the CDR3 reads TGTGCCAGCAGCCCGGGACAGTCTTTCGGGGATACGCAGTATTTT. Translating gives CASSPGQSFGDTQYF.

The chain links TRBV4-1 to TRBJ2-7, with 7 bases lining up with TRBD2. V lost 0 bases to trimming and J lost 0 bases; unmatched junction nucleotides: 5. CDR3 length: 16 amino acids. Germline V gene data show CDR1 as MGHRA and CDR2 as YSYEKL. The CDR3 sequence: CASSQDFREVSYEQYF. The DNA of the CDR3 is TGCGCCAGCAGCCAAGATTTTCGGGAGGTCTCCTACGAGCAGTACTTC.

The genes are TRBV30 and TRBJ1-3; D remains ambiguous. Germline V gene data show CDR1 as GTSNPN and CDR2 as SVGIG (reference sequence). Trimming removed 8 bases at V and 8 bases at J, with 16 bases between. The CDR3 contains 12 residues. The CDR3 here is CAQRQASDTIYF. In nucleotides, the CDR3 is TGTGCCCAGCGGCAGGCTTCGGACACCATATATTTT.

In its sample, this clone was seen once. This rearrangement joins TRBV25-1 to TRBJ2-1, with a tentative D call TRBD1 (6 bases). Trimming cost V 4 bases and J 5 bases, with 12 bases left between them. The CDR3 loop spans 14 amino acids. Germline assignment: CDR1 MGHDK and CDR2 SYGVNS. The CDR3 is CASSAIQGNNEQFF. The CDR3 DNA sequence: TGTGCCAGCAGTGCTATACAGGGAAACAATGAGCAGTTCTTC.

The rearrangement links TRBV30 to TRBJ2-5; 8 nucleotides agree with TRBD1. The CDR3 contains 15 residues. V trimming: 2 bases; J trimming: 1 base; junction bases outside the gene matches: 6. Germline lookup yields CDR1 GTSNPN and CDR2 SVGIG (reference sequence). CDR3 DNA sequence: TGTGCCTGGAGTTACCCTGGACAGGGCCAAGAGACCCAGTACTTC. It is translated as CAWSYPGQGQETQYF.

The chain couples TRBV6-5 to TRBJ2-3; 13 positions match TRBD2. The CDR3 sequence is 15 residues long. Germline-derived CDR1 and CDR2 are MNHEY and SVGAGI. The V and J ends lost 7 bases and 4 bases, in that order; junction bases with no gene match: 5. The CDR3 bases are TGTGCCAGCATCGGGACTAGCGGGACCCCAGATACGCAGTATTTT. Its protein product is CASIGTSGTPDTQYF.

This chain connects TRBV19 to TRBJ1-1, with 9 bases matching TRBD1. Germline CDR1 is LNHDA and CDR2 is SQIVND (reference sequence). The CDR3 runs 13 residues. The J segment lost 4 bases and the V segment lost 5 bases, leaving 2 bases of the junction unmatched. CDR3 sequence reads: CASSRGQGTEAFF. The CDR3 DNA follows: TGTGCCAGTAGTCGGGGACAGGGCACTGAAGCTTTCTTT.

J is TRBJ1-1 and V is TRBV6-5; D is possibly TRBD1 (5 bases). The CDR3 loop spans 14 amino acids. Trimming removed 7 bases at V and 3 bases at J, with 15 bases between. Germline V gene data show CDR1 as MNHEY and CDR2 as SVGAGI. Written as DNA, the CDR3 is TGTGCCAGCACCCTGGGGGGGATCCACACTGAAGCTTTCTTT. Translating gives CASTLGGIHTEAFF.

The chain couples TRBV28 to TRBJ2-7; the match to TRBD2 covers 10 bases. CDR3 length equals 15 residues. Germline V gives CDR1 MDHEN, CDR2 SYDVKM. Losses at the gene ends were 6 bases for V and 7 bases for J; bases not matched to a gene: 12. This chain's CDR3 is CASSPWVAGGGEQYF. CDR3 coding DNA: TGTGCCAGCAGCCCGTGGGTAGCGGGAGGAGGGGAGCAGTACTTC. The whole variable domain, remainder taken from reference TRBV28 and TRBJ2-7, is DVKVTQSSRYLVKRTGEKVFLECVQDMDHENMFWYRQDPGLGLRLIYFSYDVKMKEKGDIPEGYSVSREKKERFSLILESASTNQTSMYLCASSPWVAGGGEQYFGPGTRLTVT.

The rearrangement uses TRBV5-1 and TRBJ1-5, with 7 nucleotides matching TRBD1. The germline gives CDR1 SGHRS, CDR2 YFSETQ. The CDR3 covers 13 residues. The V segment lost 0 bases and the J segment 6 bases; nucleotides outside the gene matches: 0. CDR3 bases: TGCGCCAGCAGCTTGGAGGGGGCTCAGCCCCAGCATTTT. Its protein is CASSLEGAQPQHF.

V is TRBV18 and J is TRBJ1-1; possibly TRBD1 for D (6 bases). The V gene's germline CDR1 is KGHSH and CDR2 LQKENI. The CDR3 consists of 17 residues. Trimming shortened V by 3 bases and J by 1 base, and 18 bases separated the two germline ends. CDR3 region: CASSPIGGGLQNTEAFF. The CDR3 DNA follows: TGTGCCAGCTCACCTATTGGGGGGGGGCTGCAGAACACTGAAGCTTTCTTT.